This T cell receptor (beta chain) stems from a study of blood T cell repertoires in COVID-19. The overall study: T cells, B-cell-depleted T cells, or PBMCs supplied cDNA or gDNA.

Participant ages covered roughly 18 to 89 years across 20 to 30 US areas. Two negative PCRs, clearance, or symptom resolution had been documented for recovered Cohort 3 donors. Trimming shortened V by 4 bases and J by 5 bases, and 14 bases separated the two germline ends. The CDR3 is 14 amino acids. The germline V gene has CDR1 SGHTA and CDR2 FQGTGA. Study processing details: Reference gene primer amplification gave nucleated cell count estimates. Some clones are missing from TCRdb's copy, which holds only in-frame ones; the method was immunoSEQ multiplex PCR. Clonal size and the V and J genes are those of that table, whereas D and trimming came from the DNA. The data hold approximately 200,000 clones, with roughly four fifths observed a single time.

This receptor was identified in a man aged 35-49 years who had recovered from COVID-19. The V call is TRBV7-3, the J call TRBJ2-5; possible D gene TRBD1, 6 bases. Sequencing was performed on PBMCs or T cells enriched from blood (not recorded which). CDR3 sequence reads: CASSSSGESETQYF. In DNA, the CDR3 is TGTGCCAGCAGCTCGTCAGGGGAGTCGGAGACCCAGTACTTC. The variable domain in full, completed from reference TRBV7-3 and TRBJ2-5, reads GAGVSQTPSNKVTEKGKYVELRCDPISGHTALYWYRQSLGQGPEFLIYFQGTGAADDSGLPNDRFFAVRPEGSVSTLKIQRTERGDSAVYLCASSSSGESETQYFGPGTRLLVL.